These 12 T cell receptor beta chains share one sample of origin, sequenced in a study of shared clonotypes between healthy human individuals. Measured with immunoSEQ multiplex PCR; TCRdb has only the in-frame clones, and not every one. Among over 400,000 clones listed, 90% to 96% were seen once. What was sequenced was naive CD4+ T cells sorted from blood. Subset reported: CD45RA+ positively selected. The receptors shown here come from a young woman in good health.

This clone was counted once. The CDR3 sequence is CASSLVQGAEAFF. CDR3 in DNA: TGTGCCAGCAGTTTAGTACAGGGGGCTGAAGCTTTCTTT. The rearrangement joins TRBV27 to TRBJ1-1; TRBD1 matches 8 bases. CDR1 MNHEY and CDR2 SMNVEV come from the germline V gene (reference sequence). The length of the CDR3 is 13 residues. Trimming cost V 2 bases and J 6 bases; bases outside gene matches: 2.

The CDR3 here is CASSLILAGHNEQFF. CDR3 coding DNA: TGCGCCAGCAGCCTCATCCTAGCGGGACACAATGAGCAGTTCTTC. The chain couples TRBV5-1 to TRBJ2-1, with TRBD2 identical over 9 bases. The V gene's germline CDR1 is SGHRS and CDR2 YFSETQ. The V gene end was trimmed by 4 bases and the J gene end by 5 bases; junction bases not matched to a gene: 7. The CDR3 runs 15 residues.

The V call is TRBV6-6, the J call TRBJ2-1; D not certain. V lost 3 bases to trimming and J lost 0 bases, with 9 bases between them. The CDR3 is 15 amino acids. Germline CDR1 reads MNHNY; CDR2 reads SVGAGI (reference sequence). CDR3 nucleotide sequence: TGTGCCAGCAGTTATGCAGAGAGCTCCTACAATGAGCAGTTCTTC. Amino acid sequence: CASSYAESSYNEQFF.

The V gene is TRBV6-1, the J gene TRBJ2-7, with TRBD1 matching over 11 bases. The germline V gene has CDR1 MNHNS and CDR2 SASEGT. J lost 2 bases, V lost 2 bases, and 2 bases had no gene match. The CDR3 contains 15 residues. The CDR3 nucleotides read TGTGCCAGCAGTGAATGGGGACAGGGGGCCTACGAGCAGTACTTC. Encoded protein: CASSEWGQGAYEQYF.

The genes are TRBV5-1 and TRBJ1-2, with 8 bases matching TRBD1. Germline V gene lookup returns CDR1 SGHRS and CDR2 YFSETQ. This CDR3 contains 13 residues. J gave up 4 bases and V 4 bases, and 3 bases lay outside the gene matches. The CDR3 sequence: CASSVGQVYGYTF. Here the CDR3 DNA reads TGCGCCAGCAGCGTGGGACAGGTCTATGGCTACACCTTC.

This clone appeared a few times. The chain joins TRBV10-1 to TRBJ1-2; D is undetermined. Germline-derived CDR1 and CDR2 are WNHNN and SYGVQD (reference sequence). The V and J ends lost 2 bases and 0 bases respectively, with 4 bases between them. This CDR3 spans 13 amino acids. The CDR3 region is CASSEGANYGYTF. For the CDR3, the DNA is TGCGCCAGCAGTGAGGGAGCTAACTATGGCTACACCTTC.

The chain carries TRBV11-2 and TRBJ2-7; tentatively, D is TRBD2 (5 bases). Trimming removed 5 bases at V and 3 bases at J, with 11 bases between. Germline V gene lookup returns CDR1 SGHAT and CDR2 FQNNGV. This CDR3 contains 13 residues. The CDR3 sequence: CASSAYRGYEQYF. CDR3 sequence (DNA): TGTGCCAGCAGCGCCTACCGGGGCTACGAGCAGTACTTC.

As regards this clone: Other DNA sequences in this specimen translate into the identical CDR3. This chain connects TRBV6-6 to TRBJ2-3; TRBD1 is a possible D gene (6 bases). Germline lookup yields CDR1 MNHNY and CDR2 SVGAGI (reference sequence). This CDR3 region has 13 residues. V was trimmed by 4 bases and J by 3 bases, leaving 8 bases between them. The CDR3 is CASSLQGTDTQYF. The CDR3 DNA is TGTGCCAGCAGTTTACAGGGAACAGATACGCAGTATTTT.

In DNA, the CDR3 is TGTGCCAGCAGTTTATCTCCAGGGGCGGACGGGGAGCTGTTTTTT. Translated, it gives CASSLSPGADGELFF. The chain employs TRBV27 and TRBJ2-2; TRBD1 is a possible D gene (6 bases). V gave up 0 bases and J gave up 7 bases, with 12 bases separating them. This CDR3 has 15 amino acids. Looked up from germline, CDR1 is MNHEY and CDR2 is SMNVEV (reference sequence).

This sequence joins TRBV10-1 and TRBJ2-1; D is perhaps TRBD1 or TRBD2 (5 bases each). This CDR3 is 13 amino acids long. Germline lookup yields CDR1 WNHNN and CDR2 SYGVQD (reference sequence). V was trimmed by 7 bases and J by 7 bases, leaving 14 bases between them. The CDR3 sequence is CASMGEVGNEQFF. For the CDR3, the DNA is TGCGCCAGCATGGGGGAAGTGGGTAATGAGCAGTTCTTC.

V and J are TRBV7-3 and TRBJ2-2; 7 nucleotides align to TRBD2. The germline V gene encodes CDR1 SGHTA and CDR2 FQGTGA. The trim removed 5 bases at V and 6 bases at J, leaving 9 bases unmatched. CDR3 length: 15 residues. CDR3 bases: TGTGCCAGCAGCCAAGGGACTATCCCTTCCGGGGAGCTGTTTTTT. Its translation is CASSQGTIPSGELFF.

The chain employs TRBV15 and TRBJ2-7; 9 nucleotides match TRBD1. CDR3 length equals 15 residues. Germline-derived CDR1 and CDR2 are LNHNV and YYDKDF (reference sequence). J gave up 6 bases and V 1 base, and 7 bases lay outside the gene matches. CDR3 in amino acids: CATSRAGTGKAEQYF. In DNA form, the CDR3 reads TGTGCCACCAGCAGAGCCGGGACAGGGAAAGCCGAGCAGTACTTC.